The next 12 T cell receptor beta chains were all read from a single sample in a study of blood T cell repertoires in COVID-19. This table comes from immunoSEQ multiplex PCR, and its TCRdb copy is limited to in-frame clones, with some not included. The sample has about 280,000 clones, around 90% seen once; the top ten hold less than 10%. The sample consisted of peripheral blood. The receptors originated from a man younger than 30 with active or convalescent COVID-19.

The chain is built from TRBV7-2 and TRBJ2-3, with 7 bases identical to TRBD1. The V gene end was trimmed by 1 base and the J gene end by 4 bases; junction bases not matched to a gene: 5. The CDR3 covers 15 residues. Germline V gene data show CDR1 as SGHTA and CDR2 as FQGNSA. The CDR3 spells CASSLVAQGADTQYF. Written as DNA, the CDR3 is TGTGCCAGCAGCTTAGTGGCTCAGGGGGCAGATACGCAGTATTTT.

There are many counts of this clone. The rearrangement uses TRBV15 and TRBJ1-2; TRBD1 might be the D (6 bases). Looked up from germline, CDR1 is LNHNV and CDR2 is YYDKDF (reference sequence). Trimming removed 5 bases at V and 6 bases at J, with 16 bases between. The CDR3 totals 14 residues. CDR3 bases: TGTGCCACCAGCGCGGGGGGAGGACAGCATGGCTACACCTTC. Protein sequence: CATSAGGGQHGYTF.

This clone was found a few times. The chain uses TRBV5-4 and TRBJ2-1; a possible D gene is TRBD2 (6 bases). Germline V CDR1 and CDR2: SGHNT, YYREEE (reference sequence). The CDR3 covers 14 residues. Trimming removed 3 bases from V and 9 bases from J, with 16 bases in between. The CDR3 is CASSSFTGDAEQFF. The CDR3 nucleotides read TGTGCCAGCAGCTCCTTCACGGGGGACGCTGAGCAGTTCTTC.

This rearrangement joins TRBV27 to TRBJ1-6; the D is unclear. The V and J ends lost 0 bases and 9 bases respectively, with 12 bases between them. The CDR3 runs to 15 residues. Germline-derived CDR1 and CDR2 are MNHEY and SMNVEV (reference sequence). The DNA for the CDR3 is TGTGCCAGCAGTTTATCTGAGAATGTTGGTTCACCCCTCCACTTT. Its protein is CASSLSENVGSPLHF.

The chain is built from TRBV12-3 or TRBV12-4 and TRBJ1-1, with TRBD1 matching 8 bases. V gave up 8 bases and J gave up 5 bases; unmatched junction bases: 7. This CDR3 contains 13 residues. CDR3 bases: TGTGCCAGCGGATACAGGGGGTTTACTGAAGCTTTCTTT. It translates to CASGYRGFTEAFF.

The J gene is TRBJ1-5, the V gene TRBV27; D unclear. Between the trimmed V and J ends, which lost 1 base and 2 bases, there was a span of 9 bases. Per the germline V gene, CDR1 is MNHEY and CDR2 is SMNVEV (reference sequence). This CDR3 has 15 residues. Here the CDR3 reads CASSLLLGGNQPQHF. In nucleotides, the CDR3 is TGTGCCAGCAGTTTATTGTTGGGAGGCAATCAGCCCCAGCATTTT.

CDR3 bases: TGTGCCAGTAGTATAGCCCCCAAGGGGGTGAACACTGAAGCTTTCTTT. Amino acids: CASSIAPKGVNTEAFF. V usage is TRBV19 and J usage is TRBJ1-1, with a possible D match to TRBD1 (6 bases). Germline V gene lookup returns CDR1 LNHDA and CDR2 SQIVND (reference sequence). V dropped 1 base and J dropped 0 bases, with 12 bases sitting between them. This CDR3 is built from 16 residues.

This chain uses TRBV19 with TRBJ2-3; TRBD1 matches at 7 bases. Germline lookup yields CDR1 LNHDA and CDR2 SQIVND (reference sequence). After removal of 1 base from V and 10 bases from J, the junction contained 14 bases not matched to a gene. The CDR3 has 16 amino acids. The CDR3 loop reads CASSIVGTAIPGSQYF. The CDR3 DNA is TGTGCCAGTAGTATAGTGGGGACAGCGATCCCCGGGTCGCAGTATTTT.

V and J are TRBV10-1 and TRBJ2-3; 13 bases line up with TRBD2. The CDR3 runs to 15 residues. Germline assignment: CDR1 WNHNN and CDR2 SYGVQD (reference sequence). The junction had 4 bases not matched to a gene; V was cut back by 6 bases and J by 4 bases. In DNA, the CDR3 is TGCGCCAGCAGCCGGACTAGCGGGGGCCCAGATACGCAGTATTTT. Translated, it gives CASSRTSGGPDTQYF.

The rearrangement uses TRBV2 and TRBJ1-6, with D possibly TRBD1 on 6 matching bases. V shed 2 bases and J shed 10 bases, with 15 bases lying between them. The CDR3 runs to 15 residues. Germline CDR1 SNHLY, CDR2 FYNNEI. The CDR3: CASSESPRGISPLHF. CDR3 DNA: TGTGCCAGCAGTGAAAGCCCCAGGGGCATCTCACCCCTCCACTTT.

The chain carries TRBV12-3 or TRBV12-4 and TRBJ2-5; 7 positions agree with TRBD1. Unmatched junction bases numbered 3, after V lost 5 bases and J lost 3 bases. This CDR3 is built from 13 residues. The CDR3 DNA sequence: TGTGCCAGCAGTCCTACAGGGGAAGAGACCCAGTACTTC. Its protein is CASSPTGEETQYF.

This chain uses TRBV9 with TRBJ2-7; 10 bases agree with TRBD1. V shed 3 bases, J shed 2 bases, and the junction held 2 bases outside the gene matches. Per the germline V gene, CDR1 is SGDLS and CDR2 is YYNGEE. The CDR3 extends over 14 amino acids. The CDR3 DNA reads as TGTGCCAGCAGCGCGGACAGGGGGGCCTACGAGCAGTACTTC. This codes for CASSADRGAYEQYF.